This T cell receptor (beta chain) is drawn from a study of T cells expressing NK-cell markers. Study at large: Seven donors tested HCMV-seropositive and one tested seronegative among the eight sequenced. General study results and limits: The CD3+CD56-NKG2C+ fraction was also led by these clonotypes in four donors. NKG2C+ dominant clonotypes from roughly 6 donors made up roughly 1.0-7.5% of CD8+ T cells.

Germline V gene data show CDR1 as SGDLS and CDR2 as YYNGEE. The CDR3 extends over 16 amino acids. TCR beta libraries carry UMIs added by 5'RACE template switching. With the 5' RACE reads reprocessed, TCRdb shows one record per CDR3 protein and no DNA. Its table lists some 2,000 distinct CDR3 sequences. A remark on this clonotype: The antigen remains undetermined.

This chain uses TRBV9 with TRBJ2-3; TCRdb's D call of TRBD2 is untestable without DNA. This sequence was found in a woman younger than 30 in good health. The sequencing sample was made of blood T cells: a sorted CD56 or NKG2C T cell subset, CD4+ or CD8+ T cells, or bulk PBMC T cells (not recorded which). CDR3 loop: CASSVEVSGHADTQYF.